This T cell receptor (beta chain) was captured by sequencing in a study of cytomegalovirus exposure and HLA in healthy donors. Study as a whole: Drawn from HLA-typed donors, tens of millions of unique TCRs were held in an early data release. General study results and limits: Some V segments, including TRBV6-2 and TRBV6-3, were excluded as indistinguishable. An Asian-associated ancestry cluster reportedly showed fewer N-insertions than the roughly 670-donor mean in a later analysis.

The PCR was carried out with 60 Vbeta primers and 13 Jbeta primers. TCRdb's copy holds only in-frame clones and misses some; the assay was immunoSEQ multiplex PCR. The sample contains 60,000 to 75,000 clones, more than 60% of which appear only once. When sampled, the donors appeared nominally healthy, though they likely had unrecorded immune exposures. Germline lookup yields CDR1 SGHDN and CDR2 FVKESK. Trimming cost V 2 bases and J 7 bases; bases outside gene matches: 13. The CDR3 has 16 amino acids. Regarding this clone: Antigen: not known.

This chain links TRBV14 with TRBJ1-2; 7 bases align to TRBD1. The sequenced sample was PBMCs. This TCR came from a woman in her thirties in good health and CMV-seronegative. The CDR3 reads CASSQKTGELGTGYTF. The CDR3, as DNA: TGTGCCAGCAGCCAAAAAACAGGGGAGTTGGGTACTGGCTACACCTTC.